The source of this T cell receptor beta chain is a study of identical twins (dated by TCRdb to 2016 to 2018). About the study as a whole: To test whether fetal clonotypes persist, the study used deep sequencing on TCR alpha and beta repertoires from monozygotic twins, unrelated adults of various ages, and cord blood. To rule out contamination, replicate twin experiments were performed at different times with different library preparation protocols. Paper-wide results and their limitations: Out-of-frame TCR alpha sequences shared between twins showed an excess of low generation-probability sequences compared with coincidental sharing between unrelated individuals. In monozygotic twins, recombination models systematically underestimated out-of-frame TCR alpha sharing, but the models matched the sharing seen between unrelated individuals. Abundant cord blood beta clonotypes had fewer insertions, young adult naive repertoires showed a similar but weaker trend, and memory repertoires showed no such trend. A weaker excess of twin sharing was found in beta out-of-frame sequences because the signal-to-noise ratio was lowered by fewer shared sequences. Conclusions relied on cross-sectional statistical analysis, since the same donors could not be followed over many years. Zero-insertion analyses could be partly confounded by invariant T cells such as MAIT and iNKT, although diverse VJ usage argued against such confounding for most clonotypes.

Every donor in the study was a healthy Caucasian. Miltenyi CD45RO+ enrichment and human naive T-cell isolation kits were used to isolate memory (CD45RO+) and naive T cells from PBMC. As regards this clonotype: Its antigen specificity is not known. No much larger clonotype is one base removed from it; base qualities were not supplied.

The library was obtained by 5' RACE. The data were produced on an Illumina HiSeq 2000. Template switching added a universal primer binding site, and the final cDNA carried a unique molecular identifier that allowed TCR cDNA molecules to be counted accurately. Specific primers in the conserved constant-segment region were used to synthesize first-strand cDNA for the TCR alpha and beta chains. Each cDNA library was double barcoded, with a SMART-Mk sample barcode plus Illumina barcodes, to control for contamination. Two successive PCR steps introduced TruSeq adapter sequences along with Illumina sample barcodes. Sequencing of the TCR alpha and beta cDNA libraries was done on the Illumina HiSeq platform using custom primers. The original pipeline was this. Raw reads were processed with MiGEC to extract unique molecular identifiers, and MiXCR was used to determine CDR3 positions. Recombination models were inferred per individual with the repgenHMM and IGoR tools using an EM algorithm. Shared clonotype analysis was performed with the tcR package in R, normalizing sharing by the product of cloneset sizes. To study raw recombination without the effects of thymic and clonal selection, out-of-frame nonproductive sequences were analyzed. TCRdb passed the public sequencing reads through fastp at Q25 and MiXCR, retaining productive beta sequences. Identical CDR3 proteins give one entry, which carries the most common genes and DNA. These V and J calls derive from TCRdb rather than the authors' analysis. This sample lists approximately 260,000 distinct CDR3 sequences; over 12% were detected once. Around 8.3% of the sample is held by the ten biggest clonotypes.

The CDR3, cysteine through phenylalanine, is 13 amino acids long. The retained sequence is limited to the CDR3, 39 bases, with the frame set at the first base. V loses 6 bases, J loses 8 bases, and the germline ends lie 14 bases apart. Sequences DFQATT (CDR1) and SNEGSKA (CDR2) are obtained from the germline V gene (reference sequence). This sequence originates from a woman aged 18-29 years in good health. The chain is made from TRBV20-1 and TRBJ1-6; the D gene identity is not certain. The source material was memory (CD45RO+) T cells sorted from blood. This specimen's cell subset or site label, per the study, means: CD45RO+ enriched T cells. The nucleotide sequence is given as TGCAGTGCGGTGAACGACCTGGATTCACCCCTCCACTTT. Its translation is CSAVNDLDSPLHF.